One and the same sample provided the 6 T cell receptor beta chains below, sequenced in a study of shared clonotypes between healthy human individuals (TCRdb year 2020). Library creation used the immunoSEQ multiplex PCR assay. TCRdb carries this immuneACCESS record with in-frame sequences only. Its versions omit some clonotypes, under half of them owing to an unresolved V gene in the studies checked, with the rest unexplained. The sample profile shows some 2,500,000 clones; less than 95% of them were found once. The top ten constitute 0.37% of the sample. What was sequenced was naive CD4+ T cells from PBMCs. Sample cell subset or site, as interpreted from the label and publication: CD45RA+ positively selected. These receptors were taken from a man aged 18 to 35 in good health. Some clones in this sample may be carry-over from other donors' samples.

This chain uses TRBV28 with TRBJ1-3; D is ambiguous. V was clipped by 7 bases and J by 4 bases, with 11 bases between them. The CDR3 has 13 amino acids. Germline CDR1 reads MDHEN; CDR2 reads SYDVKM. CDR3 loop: CASIGIDGNTIYF. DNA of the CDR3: TGTGCCAGCATAGGAATTGACGGAAACACCATATATTTT. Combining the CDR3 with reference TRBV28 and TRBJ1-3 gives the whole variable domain DVKVTQSSRYLVKRTGEKVFLECVQDMDHENMFWYRQDPGLGLRLIYFSYDVKMKEKGDIPEGYSVSREKKERFSLILESASTNQTSMYLCASIGIDGNTIYFGEGSWLTVV.

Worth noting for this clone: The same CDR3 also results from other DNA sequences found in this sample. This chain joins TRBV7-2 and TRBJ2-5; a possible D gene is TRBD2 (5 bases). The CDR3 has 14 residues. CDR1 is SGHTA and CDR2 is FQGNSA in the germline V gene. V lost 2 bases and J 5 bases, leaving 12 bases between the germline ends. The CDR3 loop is CASSLTGSRETQYF. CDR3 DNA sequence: TGTGCCAGCAGCTTAACGGGGTCGAGGGAGACCCAGTACTTC.

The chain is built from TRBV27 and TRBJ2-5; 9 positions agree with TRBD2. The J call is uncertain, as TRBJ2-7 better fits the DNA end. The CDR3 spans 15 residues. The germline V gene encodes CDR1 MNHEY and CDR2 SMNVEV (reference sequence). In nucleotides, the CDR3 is TGTGCCAGCAAGAAACTAGCGGGTTACTCCTACGAGCAGTACTTC. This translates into CASKKLAGYSYEQYF.

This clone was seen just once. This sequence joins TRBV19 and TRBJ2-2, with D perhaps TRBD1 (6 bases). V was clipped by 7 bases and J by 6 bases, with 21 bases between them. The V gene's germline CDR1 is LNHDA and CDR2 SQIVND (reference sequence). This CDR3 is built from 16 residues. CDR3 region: CASTTLGTLDAGELFF. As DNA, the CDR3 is TGTGCCAGTACCACCCTCGGGACACTTGACGCCGGGGAGCTGTTTTTT.

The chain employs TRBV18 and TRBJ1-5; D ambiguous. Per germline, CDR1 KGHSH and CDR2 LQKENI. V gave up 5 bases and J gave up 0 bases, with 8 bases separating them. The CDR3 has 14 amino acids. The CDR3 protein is CASSFAGSNQPQHF. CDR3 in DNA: TGTGCCAGCTCATTTGCTGGTAGCAATCAGCCCCAGCATTTT. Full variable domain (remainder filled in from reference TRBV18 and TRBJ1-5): NAGVMQNPRHLVRRRGQEARLRCSPMKGHSHVYWYRQLPEEGLKFMVYLQKENIIDESGMPKERFSAEFPKEGPSILRIQQVVRGDSAAYFCASSFAGSNQPQHFGDGTRLSIL.

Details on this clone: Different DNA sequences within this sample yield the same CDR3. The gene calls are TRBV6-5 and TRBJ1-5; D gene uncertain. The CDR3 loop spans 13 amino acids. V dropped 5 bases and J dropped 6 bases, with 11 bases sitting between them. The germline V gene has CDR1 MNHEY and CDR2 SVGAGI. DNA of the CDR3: TGTGCCAGCAGTCCCTCCCTGGTTCAGCCCCAGCATTTT. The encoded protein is CASSPSLVQPQHF.